Reported below is one T cell receptor beta chain. This CDR3 has 14 amino acids. The germline gives CDR1 LGHDT, CDR2 YNNKEL (reference sequence). V lost 1 base and J lost 3, with 9 bases in between. The entry originates in a study of patients and donors after allogeneic stem cell transplantation. TCRdb itself ran the RT-PCR reads through MiXCR, one entry per CDR3 protein. Of over 200,000 distinct CDR3 sequences listed, around 40% were seen once; the top ten hold roughly 11%. Specimen: blood, either unsorted or a sorted T cell fraction (not recorded which). This clonotype originated in a human donor who was either an allogeneic HSCT recipient or a stem cell or donor lymphocyte infusion donor (not recorded which). It is not recorded whose cells these are; they may come from a transplant donor. The chain has TRBV3-1 and TRBJ1-2; D is possibly TRBD1 (5 bases). CDR3 DNA: TGTGCCAGCAGCCAAGTGGGGGGATACTATGGCTACACCTTC. Amino acid sequence: CASSQVGGYYGYTF.